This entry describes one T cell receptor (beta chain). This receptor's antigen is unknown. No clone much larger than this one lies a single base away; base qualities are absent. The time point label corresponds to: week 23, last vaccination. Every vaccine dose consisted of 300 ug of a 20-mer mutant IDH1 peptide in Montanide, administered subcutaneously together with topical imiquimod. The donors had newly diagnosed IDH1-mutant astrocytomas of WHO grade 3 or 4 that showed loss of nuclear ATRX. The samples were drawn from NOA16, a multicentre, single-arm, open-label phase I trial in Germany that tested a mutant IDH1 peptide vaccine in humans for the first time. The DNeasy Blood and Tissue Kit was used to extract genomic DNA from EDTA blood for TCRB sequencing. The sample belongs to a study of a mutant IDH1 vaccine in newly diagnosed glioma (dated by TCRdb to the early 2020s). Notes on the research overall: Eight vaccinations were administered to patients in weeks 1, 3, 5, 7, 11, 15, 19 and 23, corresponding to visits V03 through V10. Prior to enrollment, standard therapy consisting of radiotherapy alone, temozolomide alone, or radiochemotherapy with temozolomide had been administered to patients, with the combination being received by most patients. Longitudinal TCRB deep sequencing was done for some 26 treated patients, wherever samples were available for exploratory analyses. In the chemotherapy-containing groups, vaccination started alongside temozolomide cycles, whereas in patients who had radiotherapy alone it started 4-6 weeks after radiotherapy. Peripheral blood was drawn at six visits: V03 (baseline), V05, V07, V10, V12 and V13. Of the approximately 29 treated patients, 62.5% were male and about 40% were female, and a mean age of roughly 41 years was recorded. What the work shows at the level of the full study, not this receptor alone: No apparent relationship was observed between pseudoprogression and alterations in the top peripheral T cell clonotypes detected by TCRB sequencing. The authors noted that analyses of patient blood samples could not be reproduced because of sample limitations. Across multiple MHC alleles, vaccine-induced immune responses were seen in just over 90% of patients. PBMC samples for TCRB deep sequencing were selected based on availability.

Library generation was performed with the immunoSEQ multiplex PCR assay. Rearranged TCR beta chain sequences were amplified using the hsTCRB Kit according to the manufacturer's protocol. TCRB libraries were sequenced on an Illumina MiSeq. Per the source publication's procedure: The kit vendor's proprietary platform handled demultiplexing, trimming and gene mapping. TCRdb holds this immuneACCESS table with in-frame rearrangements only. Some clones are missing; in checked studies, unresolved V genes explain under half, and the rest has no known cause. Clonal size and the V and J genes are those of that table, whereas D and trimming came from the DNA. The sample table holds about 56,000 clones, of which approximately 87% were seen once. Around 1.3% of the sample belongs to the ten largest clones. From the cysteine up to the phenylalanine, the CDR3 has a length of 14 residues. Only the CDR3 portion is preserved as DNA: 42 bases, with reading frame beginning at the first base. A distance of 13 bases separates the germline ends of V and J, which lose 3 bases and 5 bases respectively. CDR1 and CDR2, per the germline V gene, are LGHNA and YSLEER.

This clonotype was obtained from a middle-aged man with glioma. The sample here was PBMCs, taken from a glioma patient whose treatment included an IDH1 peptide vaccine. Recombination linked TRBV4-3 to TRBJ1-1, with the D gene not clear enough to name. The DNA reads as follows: TGCGCCAGCAGCCAGACACTTCGAGGGACTGAAGCTTTCTTT. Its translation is CASSQTLRGTEAFF.